One TCR beta chain is described in this entry. The antigen remains unidentified. TCRdb's table, derived via immunoSEQ multiplex PCR, lists solely in-frame clones and lacks some. The data hold approximately 120,000 clones, with around 92% observed a single time. These data are taken from a study of T cell responses to AZD1222 COVID-19 vaccine. Study-wide findings and caveats: No day 14 peak samples; only post-peak repertoires were characterized. Mostly white British, mostly female donors; authors suggested clonal diversity may be underestimated. The breadth and depth of Spike-specific TCRs increased once two AZD1222 doses had been given. Spike was spanned by vaccine-associated CD4 TCRs, which were dominant at 160-218 and 743-854.

There are 15 residues in the CDR3. Per germline, CDR1 SGHNT and CDR2 YYREEE (reference sequence). Trimming took 4 bases from V and 4 from J, leaving 17 bases between them. The receptor was isolated from an adult in good health. This chain uses TRBV5-4 with TRBJ2-5; D tentatively fits TRBD1 or TRBD2 (5 bases each). The source was peripheral blood, collected on day 0 of AZD1222 vaccination. CDR3 coding DNA: TGTGCCAGCAGCGGCGAGACAGTTGGGAGAGAGACCCAGTACTTC. It translates to CASSGETVGRETQYF.